A single sample is the source of the 21 T cell receptor beta chains below, sequenced in a study of cytomegalovirus exposure and HLA in healthy donors. Primers included in the PCR were 60 Vbeta and 13 Jbeta primers. Generated by immunoSEQ multiplex PCR, the TCRdb table keeps only in-frame clones and is missing some. This repertoire shows some 130,000 clones, roughly 85% found once; its top ten account for about 7%. Source material: PBMCs. The receptor set was obtained from a woman in her 30s in good health and CMV-seropositive.

The genes are TRBV7-6 and TRBJ1-5; 12 bases agree with TRBD1. Germline CDR1 is SGHVS and CDR2 is FNYEAQ. This CDR3 is built from 16 residues. J gave up 3 bases and V 5 bases, and 5 bases lay outside the gene matches. This CDR3 is CASSPGTGGINQPQHF. The CDR3 DNA sequence: TGTGCCAGCAGCCCAGGGACAGGGGGCATCAATCAGCCCCAGCATTTT.

This clone occurred once. This chain uses TRBV5-1 with TRBJ2-6, with D uncertain. Germline V lookup: CDR1 SGHRS, CDR2 YFSETQ. V was shortened by 1 base and J by 0 bases, with 5 bases between the two germline ends. This CDR3 comprises 15 residues. CDR3 coding DNA: TGCGCCAGCAGCTTGTATAACTCTGGGGCCAACGTCCTGACTTTC. Protein product: CASSLYNSGANVLTF. The whole variable domain, remainder taken from reference TRBV5-1 and TRBJ2-6, is KAGVTQTPRYLIKTRGQQVTLSCSPISGHRSVSWYQQTPGQGLQFLFEYFSETQRNKGNFPGRFSGRQFSNSRSEMNVSTLELGDSALYLCASSLYNSGANVLTFGAGSRLTVL.

The chain has TRBV6-5 and TRBJ1-1; TRBD1 might be the D (5 bases). From germline, CDR1 is MNHEY and CDR2 SVGAGI. The V and J ends lost 2 bases and 1 base respectively, with 11 bases between them. The CDR3 length is 15 residues. DNA for the CDR3: TGTGCCAGCAGTTACATCAGGGTGCGGAACACTGAAGCTTTCTTT. Amino acid sequence: CASSYIRVRNTEAFF.

The chain is built from TRBV10-3 and TRBJ2-2; 12 bases fit TRBD2. Germline V lookup: CDR1 ENHRY, CDR2 SYGVKD. The CDR3 length is 22 residues. The V gene end was trimmed by 4 bases and the J gene end by 1 base; junction bases not matched to a gene: 19. The CDR3 coding sequence is TGTGCCATCAGTGTGGTATGGCTAGCGGGAGGGCCGGAGGCCAAGAACACCGGGGAGCTGTTTTTT. It encodes CAISVVWLAGGPEAKNTGELFF.

To note about this clone: Relative to the germline gene, one junction end is altered; a read error may explain this. The chain uses TRBV6-1 and TRBJ2-7; D is unresolved. CDR3 length equals 12 residues. Per the germline V gene, CDR1 is MNHNS and CDR2 is SASEGT. Here the CDR3 DNA reads TGTGCCGGCAGTGAAGTTAGCTACGAGCAGTACTTC. Amino acid sequence: CAGSEVSYEQYF.

The chain is built from TRBV2 and TRBJ2-1; D is uncertain. This CDR3 contains 12 residues. Germline V gene data show CDR1 as SNHLY and CDR2 as FYNNEI. V shed 6 bases and J shed 10 bases, with 13 bases lying between them. CDR3 DNA sequence: TGTGCCAGCAGGCCGCTCCGAGAGGAGCAGTTCTTC. It specifies CASRPLREEQFF.

V and J are TRBV6-4 and TRBJ2-1; tentatively, D is TRBD1 (5 bases). Germline V lookup: CDR1 MRHNA, CDR2 SNTAGT. The CDR3 consists of 13 residues. V lost 4 bases, J lost 10 bases, and 14 bases lay in between. The CDR3: CASSATPQAEQFF. CDR3 nucleotides: TGTGCCAGCAGTGCCACCCCACAGGCGGAGCAGTTCTTC.

J is TRBJ2-2 and V is TRBV10-3; D unclear. The germline gives CDR1 ENHRY, CDR2 SYGVKD. This CDR3 has 14 residues. The V end lost 0 bases, the J end lost 6 bases, and 8 bases lay between the germline ends. CDR3 loop: CAISESAGAGELFF. CDR3 DNA: TGTGCCATCAGTGAGTCTGCCGGAGCCGGGGAGCTGTTTTTT.

The chain couples TRBV5-1 to TRBJ2-3; D is perhaps TRBD2 (6 bases). The CDR3 totals 15 residues. V was trimmed by 4 bases and J by 6 bases, leaving 18 bases between them. The germline V gene encodes CDR1 SGHRS and CDR2 YFSETQ. The DNA of the CDR3 is TGCGCCAGCAGCCTGGGACTTTTTTCTCAGGATACGCAGTATTTT. Encoded protein: CASSLGLFSQDTQYF.

V is TRBV6-5 and J is TRBJ2-5, with 7 bases fitting TRBD1. The CDR3 runs 14 residues. Looked up from germline, CDR1 is MNHEY and CDR2 is SVGAGI. V shed 5 bases, J shed 9 bases, and the junction held 12 bases outside the gene matches. Here the CDR3 reads CASSPREQGRAQYF. The CDR3 DNA sequence: TGTGCCAGCAGTCCCCGGGAACAGGGGCGGGCCCAGTACTTC.

V gene TRBV28 combines with J gene TRBJ2-7, with TRBD2 matching 7 bases. Trimming took 5 bases from V and 5 from J; bases not matched to a gene: 9. Germline-derived CDR1 and CDR2 are MDHEN and SYDVKM. There are 14 residues in the CDR3. CDR3: CASSPTSSGNEQYF. The DNA for the CDR3 is TGTGCCAGCAGTCCGACTAGCTCAGGAAACGAGCAGTACTTC.

The gene calls are TRBV28 and TRBJ2-2, with a possible D match to TRBD1 (5 bases). Germline CDR1 reads MDHEN; CDR2 reads SYDVKM. CDR3 length: 14 residues. The V and J ends lost 7 bases and 6 bases respectively, with 15 bases between them. CDR3 sequence: CASIGQGTAGELFF. The DNA of the CDR3 is TGTGCCAGCATAGGGCAGGGAACCGCCGGGGAGCTGTTTTTT. Using reference TRBV28 and TRBJ2-2 for the parts outside the CDR3, the full variable domain is DVKVTQSSRYLVKRTGEKVFLECVQDMDHENMFWYRQDPGLGLRLIYFSYDVKMKEKGDIPEGYSVSREKKERFSLILESASTNQTSMYLCASIGQGTAGELFFGEGSRLTVL.

This chain connects TRBV2 to TRBJ2-7; D is unclear. Trimming cost V 6 bases and J 0 bases, with 12 bases left between them. CDR3 length: 14 amino acids. The germline CDR1 and CDR2 sequences are SNHLY and FYNNEI. The CDR3 coding sequence is TGTGCCAGCAGCTTAACCGGGTCCTCCTACGAGCAGTACTTC. Translated, it gives CASSLTGSSYEQYF.

The chain employs TRBV6-4 and TRBJ1-2; 7 bases are a match to TRBD1. V gave up 4 bases and J gave up 4 bases; unmatched junction bases: 3. Germline V gives CDR1 MRHNA, CDR2 SNTAGT. The CDR3 spans 13 residues. The CDR3 protein is CASSGQGGYGYTF. Written as DNA, the CDR3 is TGTGCCAGCAGTGGCCAGGGGGGCTATGGCTACACCTTC.

The gene calls are TRBV29-1 and TRBJ2-1; 10 bases match TRBD2. V shed 5 bases, J shed 7 bases, and the junction held 8 bases outside the gene matches. The length of the CDR3 is 14 residues. Per the germline V gene, CDR1 is SQVTM and CDR2 is ANQGSEA. The CDR3 spells CSVRSSLAGNEQFF. The DNA for the CDR3 is TGCAGCGTTCGCAGCTCACTAGCGGGAAATGAGCAGTTCTTC.

V gene TRBV9 combines with J gene TRBJ2-1, with TRBD2 matching 10 bases. Germline V gene sequence: CDR1 SGDLS, CDR2 YYNGEE. Unmatched junction bases numbered 14, after V lost 4 bases and J lost 7 bases. CDR3 length: 17 residues. This chain's CDR3 is CASSLTAGGLRVNEQFF. The DNA of the CDR3 is TGTGCCAGCAGCCTAACAGCGGGGGGGCTAAGGGTGAATGAGCAGTTCTTC. The full variable domain, completed using reference TRBV9 and TRBJ2-1, is DSGVTQTPKHLITATGQRVTLRCSPRSGDLSVYWYQQSLDQGLQFLIQYYNGEERAKGNILERFSAQQFPDLHSELNLSSLELGDSALYFCASSLTAGGLRVNEQFFGPGTRLTVL.

V usage is TRBV7-3 and J usage is TRBJ1-1, with D possibly being TRBD1 (6 bases). The CDR3 spans 13 residues. Germline V CDR1 and CDR2: SGHTA, FQGTGA. The ends were cut back, 6 bases at V and 5 bases at J, with 13 bases in the middle. As DNA, the CDR3 is TGTGCCAGCAGTAGAAACAGGGAAACTGAAGCTTTCTTT. The encoded protein is CASSRNRETEAFF.

The chain joins TRBV6-6 to TRBJ2-5, with TRBD2 as a possible D gene (6 bases). The germline V and J ends were trimmed by 7 bases and 3 bases, with 21 bases remaining between them. This CDR3 is built from 16 residues. Germline assignment: CDR1 MNHNY and CDR2 SVGAGI (reference sequence). As DNA, the CDR3 is TGTGCCAGCACCACCGGCAGGACTGGCGGGAAAGAGACCCAGTACTTC. It yields the protein CASTTGRTGGKETQYF.

The V call is TRBV4-2, the J call TRBJ1-3; possibly TRBD1 for D (5 bases). Trimming pared 2 bases from V and 4 bases from J, leaving 15 bases between. This CDR3 region has 16 residues. Per the germline V gene, CDR1 is LGHNA and CDR2 is YNFKEQ. The CDR3: CASSQTVIGGGNTIYF. In nucleotides, the CDR3 is TGTGCCAGCAGCCAAACGGTGATCGGGGGGGGAAACACCATATATTTT.

V and J are TRBV10-3 and TRBJ2-1; D may be TRBD1 (6 bases). V was clipped by 8 bases and J by 4 bases, with 12 bases between them. CDR3 length: 13 amino acids. Germline V CDR1 and CDR2: ENHRY, SYGVKD. CDR3 region: CAIVAGVYNEQFF. The CDR3 DNA reads as TGTGCCATCGTCGCAGGGGTGTACAATGAGCAGTTCTTC.

The rearrangement links TRBV2 to TRBJ1-3, with D tentatively TRBD1 (6 bases). Germline-derived CDR1 and CDR2 are SNHLY and FYNNEI. Trimming removed 7 bases from V and 3 bases from J, with 10 bases in between. The CDR3 length is 13 residues. CDR3 in amino acids: CASNPGVGNTIYF. CDR3 DNA sequence: TGTGCCAGCAACCCAGGGGTTGGAAACACCATATATTTT.